This T cell receptor (beta chain) was sequenced during a study of blood T cell repertoires in COVID-19. The overall study: PBMCs, B-cell-depleted T cells, or T cells were the source of the cDNA or gDNA that made up the material.

The cohort comprised adults aged about 18 to 100 years residing in approximately 25 US areas. Participants' own reports of clinical history determined their cohort assignment. Germline V gene data show CDR1 as SGHTA and CDR2 as FQGTGA. This CDR3 contains 15 residues. V shed 6 bases and J shed 5 bases, with 16 bases lying between them. Authors' methods: Using reference gene primer amplification, nucleated cell counts were estimated. Sequencing was performed with immunoSEQ multiplex PCR; in TCRdb, only in-frame clones are kept and a portion is missing. Clone size and the V and J calls come from that table; the DNA yielded D and trimming. The sample contains a few hundred thousand clones, around 90% of which appear only once.

This sequence joins TRBV7-3 and TRBJ2-2; maybe TRBD1 (6 bases). Source material: PBMCs or T cells enriched from blood (not recorded which). The sequence derives from an older woman in a cohort exposed to, infected with or recovered from COVID-19 (not recorded which). In DNA form, the CDR3 reads TGTGCCAGCAGTATAATAGAAGGGGGAACCGGGGAGCTGTTTTTT. Translating it yields CASSIIEGGTGELFF.